Below are 29 T cell receptor beta chains sequenced from a single sample in a study of blood T cells in healthy people across ages. Next came a second PCR, run for about 7 to 12 cycles, which used a sample-barcoded 5' primer along with a J-beta primer mix. One entry per CDR3 protein, called by TCRdb with MiXCR from the 5' RACE reads. The sample consists of roughly 1.5 million distinct CDR3 sequences, less than 45% of them appearing once. Material: blood. These receptors were obtained from a woman between 18 and 29 years old in good health.

On this clonotype itself: Here the CDR3 omits its conserved ending phenylalanine or tryptophan, so a read error is the likely source. This chain links TRBV14 with TRBJ1-1; D is perhaps TRBD1 (6 bases). CDR3 length: 17 amino acids. Per the germline V gene, CDR1 is SGHDN and CDR2 is FVKESK. CDR3 sequence: CASSQDKGARGVTEAFL. CDR3 coding DNA: TGTGCCAGCAGTCAAGATAAGGGTGCCAGGGGAGTGACTGAAGCTTTCCTT.

V and J are TRBV12-5 and TRBJ2-1; 7 nucleotides match TRBD1. The J call could be wrong; TRBJ2-7 is a better fit for the DNA end. The CDR3 spans 17 residues. CDR1 is LGHNT, CDR2 FRNRAP, per germline. CDR3 residues: CASGFSLRDRPYNEQYF. In DNA, the CDR3 is TGTGCTAGTGGTTTCTCCCTCCGGGACAGACCCTACAATGAGCAGTACTTC.

This clonotype was counted between two and nine times. V usage is TRBV7-2 and J usage is TRBJ2-1; 14 bases map to TRBD2. Unmatched junction bases numbered 3, after V lost 1 base and J lost 7 bases. The CDR3 has 16 residues. Germline V CDR1 and CDR2: SGHTA, FQGNSA. The CDR3: CASSLGRTSGRNEQFF. The CDR3 DNA reads as TGTGCCAGCAGCTTAGGCCGGACTAGCGGGAGGAATGAGCAGTTCTTC.

To note about this clonotype: A much larger clonotype is one base distant, so this may be a read error. The chain joins TRBV28 to TRBJ2-1; weak D call: TRBD2 (5 bases). The CDR3 contains 9 residues. V lost 9 bases to trimming and J lost 13 bases, with 10 bases between them. Per germline, CDR1 MDHEN and CDR2 SYDVKM. The CDR3 bases are TGTGCCAGAGAGCGGCCTCAGTTCTTC. Residues: CARERPQFF. Drawing the rest from reference TRBV28 and TRBJ2-1, the complete variable domain is DVKVTQSSRYLVKRTGEKVFLECVQDMDHENMFWYRQDPGLGLRLIYFSYDVKMKEKGDIPEGYSVSREKKERFSLILESASTNQTSMYLCARERPQFFGPGTRLTVL.

This clonotype came up a few times. This chain links TRBV11-2 with TRBJ2-5, with D possibly matching TRBD2 (5 bases). The germline V and J ends were trimmed by 5 bases and 5 bases, with 18 bases remaining between them. CDR1 and CDR2 from the germline V gene are SGHAT and FQNNGV. CDR3 size: 15 residues. DNA for the CDR3: TGTGCCAGCAGCCCCGGGGAGTGGCAAGGGGAGACCCAGTACTTC. The encoded protein is CASSPGEWQGETQYF.

The chain combines TRBV5-1 with TRBJ1-2; TRBD1 might be the D (5 bases). Germline CDR1 and CDR2: SGHRS and YFSETQ. V lost 5 bases to trimming and J lost 2 bases, with 16 bases between them. The CDR3 has 15 residues. The CDR3 bases are TGCGCCAGCAGGCCGGTTCAGGGTACCAACTATGGCTACACCTTC. It yields the protein CASRPVQGTNYGYTF.

This chain links TRBV25-1 with TRBJ1-1; the D gene is possibly TRBD1 (5 bases). The CDR3 extends over 14 amino acids. Per the germline V gene, CDR1 is MGHDK and CDR2 is SYGVNS. The V end was cut by 8 bases, the J end by 1 base, with 14 bases between. The DNA of the CDR3 is TGTGCCAGCCGTAATCCTCAGGGGAACACTGAAGCTTTCTTT. It yields the protein CASRNPQGNTEAFF.

The chain combines TRBV30 with TRBJ1-3; D unresolved. The CDR3 is 12 residues long. Trimming cost V 0 bases and J 2 bases, with 2 bases left between them. Germline V gene lookup returns CDR1 GTSNPN and CDR2 SVGIG (reference sequence). CDR3 nucleotides: TGTGCCTGGAGTGTACCTGGAAACACCATATATTTT. Translation gives CAWSVPGNTIYF.

The DNA of the CDR3 is TGCGCCAGCAGCCAAGTCAGTCGCGGCGGAGAAAAACTGTTTTTT. Amino acids: CASSQVSRGGEKLFF. V usage is TRBV4-3 and J usage is TRBJ1-4; D is undetermined. Germline values: CDR1 LGHNA, CDR2 YSLEER. V lost 1 base and J lost 8, with 14 bases in between. This CDR3 has 15 amino acids.

The rearrangement uses TRBV7-3 and TRBJ2-3; the match to TRBD2 covers 11 bases. Per the germline V gene, CDR1 is SGHTA and CDR2 is FQGTGA. After removal of 5 bases from V and 1 base from J, the junction contained 5 bases not matched to a gene. The CDR3 length is 16 residues. CDR3 coding DNA: TGTGCCAGCAGCCAGACTAGCGGGGCCGGCACAGATACGCAGTATTTT. Encoded protein: CASSQTSGAGTDTQYF.

This chain links TRBV9 with TRBJ2-7; TRBD1 aligns across 8 bases. V was clipped by 1 base and J by 7 bases; unmatched bases: 13. The CDR3 is made up of 16 amino acids. The germline gives CDR1 SGDLS, CDR2 YYNGEE. The CDR3 DNA sequence: TGTGCCAGCAGCGTAACTGGACAGGGCTCCTACAATGAGCAGTACTTC. It translates to CASSVTGQGSYNEQYF.

This clonotype was seen more than once but under ten times. The rearrangement links TRBV20-1 to TRBJ1-2; D call uncertain. Germline CDR1 DFQATT, CDR2 SNEGSKA (reference sequence). There are 14 residues in the CDR3. Trimming shortened V by 3 bases and J by 4 bases, and 15 bases separated the two germline ends. The CDR3 coding sequence is TGCAGTGCTAGTCTAGGAGGGATCGGCTATGGCTACACCTTC. Its protein product is CSASLGGIGYGYTF.

This clonotype has a handful of counts. The rearrangement links TRBV10-3 to TRBJ1-1; D may be TRBD1 (6 bases). CDR1 ENHRY and CDR2 SYGVKD come from the germline V gene. The CDR3 has 13 amino acids. Trimming stripped 9 bases from V and 0 bases from J, with 11 bases between. The chain's CDR3 is CAMKQGMNTEAFF. CDR3 DNA sequence: TGTGCCATGAAACAGGGCATGAACACTGAAGCTTTCTTT.

The rearrangement joins TRBV20-1 to TRBJ2-3; no clear D gene. This CDR3 contains 15 residues. Germline V gene sequence: CDR1 DFQATT, CDR2 SNEGSKA (reference sequence). Trimming removed 5 bases from V and 2 bases from J, with 17 bases in between. Here the CDR3 DNA reads TGCAGTGCTCAGGCTCGTGCTCGATACACAGATACGCAGTATTTT. Amino acid sequence: CSAQARARYTDTQYF.

The chain carries TRBV20-1 and TRBJ2-3; 8 positions match TRBD2. V shed 0 bases and J 2 bases; nucleotides not matched to a gene: 7. Looked up from germline, CDR1 is DFQATT and CDR2 is SNEGSKA (reference sequence). CDR3 length: 16 residues. CDR3 nucleotide sequence: TGCAGTGCTAGAGAGGGTAGCGGGGTTTTCACAGATACGCAGTATTTT. It encodes CSAREGSGVFTDTQYF.

The V and J genes are TRBV6-2 or TRBV6-3 and TRBJ2-1; the D is unclear. The CDR3 totals 14 residues. The germline V gene encodes CDR1 MNHEY and CDR2 SVGEGT. The V end was cut by 9 bases, the J end by 3 bases, with 15 bases between. The CDR3 spells CASGTAGRYNEQFF. Written as DNA, the CDR3 is TGTGCCAGTGGCACCGCCGGACGCTACAATGAGCAGTTCTTC.

V is TRBV21-1 and J is TRBJ2-1; the tabulated D call, TRBD2, remains unverified against the DNA. TRBV21-1 represents a pseudogene. This CDR3 region has 14 residues. CDR3: CASSTRVGYNEQFF. CDR3 sequence (DNA): TGTGCCAGCAGCACGAGGGTTGGGTACAATGAGCAGTTCTTC.

The rearrangement joins TRBV9 to TRBJ2-1, with D uncertain. The end of the DNA fits TRBJ2-7 better, so the J call may be wrong. Germline CDR1 is SGDLS and CDR2 is YYNGEE. The CDR3 is 13 residues long. CDR3 coding DNA: TGTGCCAGCAGCGTCGGCATCTACAATGAGCAGTACTTC. Translating it yields CASSVGIYNEQYF.

The gene calls are TRBV10-1 and TRBJ2-7; unclear D gene. With 6 bases removed from V and 3 bases from J, the gap between germline ends came to 12 bases. The CDR3 is made up of 13 amino acids. Germline CDR1 is WNHNN and CDR2 is SYGVQD (reference sequence). The CDR3 reads CASSAGSGYEQYF. CDR3 sequence (DNA): TGCGCCAGCAGCGCAGGTTCTGGCTACGAGCAGTACTTC.

In nucleotides, the CDR3 is TGTGCCAGCAGTGGGCTCATGGGGGAGCTGTTTTTT. Encoded protein: CASSGLMGELFF. V gene TRBV25-1 combines with J gene TRBJ2-2; D not resolved. This CDR3 contains 12 residues. Trimming shortened V by 4 bases and J by 8 bases, and 8 bases separated the two germline ends. Germline V gives CDR1 MGHDK, CDR2 SYGVNS.

This clonotype was counted between two and nine times. The J gene is TRBJ2-5, the V gene TRBV6-2 or TRBV6-3; TRBD2 aligns across 12 bases. V shed 2 bases, J shed 5 bases, and the junction held 3 bases outside the gene matches. From germline, CDR1 is MNHEY and CDR2 SVGEGT. The CDR3 covers 15 residues. CDR3 nucleotide sequence: TGTGCCAGCAGTTACGGACTAGCGGGGTTGGAGACCCAGTACTTC. This encodes CASSYGLAGLETQYF.

This clonotype was detected many times. The V and J genes are TRBV25-1 and TRBJ2-3; TRBD2 is a possible D gene (5 bases). Germline V CDR1 and CDR2: MGHDK, SYGVNS. Trimming pared 1 base from V and 6 bases from J, leaving 5 bases between. This CDR3 spans 12 amino acids. Written as DNA, the CDR3 is TGTGCCAGCAGTGAATCGGGGGATACGCAGTATTTT. As protein: CASSESGDTQYF.

The rearrangement joins TRBV7-2 to TRBJ1-2; 9 bases agree with TRBD1. The CDR3 runs to 15 residues. The V and J ends lost 5 bases and 0 bases, in that order; junction bases with no gene match: 4. Germline CDR1 and CDR2: SGHTA and FQGNSA. This CDR3 is CASSPQGASNYGYTF. For the CDR3, the DNA is TGTGCCAGCAGCCCACAGGGGGCCTCTAACTATGGCTACACCTTC.

The chain is built from TRBV20-1 and TRBJ2-3; tentatively, D is TRBD2 (6 bases). The germline V and J ends were trimmed by 6 bases and 0 bases, with 13 bases remaining between them. CDR3 length: 14 residues. Germline loops: CDR1 DFQATT, CDR2 SNEGSKA (reference sequence). CDR3 loop: CSADRGSSTDTQYF. For the CDR3, the DNA is TGCAGTGCAGATCGGGGGTCTAGCACAGATACGCAGTATTTT.

The chain combines TRBV6-2 or TRBV6-3 with TRBJ2-3; 14 bases match TRBD2. Germline V CDR1 and CDR2: MNHEY, SVGEGT. The ends lost 4 bases at V and 4 bases at J; junction bases unmatched: 4. The CDR3 loop spans 16 amino acids. The CDR3 loop reads CASSWGLAGDPDTQYF. In nucleotides, the CDR3 is TGTGCCAGCAGTTGGGGACTAGCGGGAGACCCAGATACGCAGTATTTT.

The chain employs TRBV12-3 or TRBV12-4 and TRBJ2-7; 8 bases map to TRBD2. The CDR3 runs 13 residues. V dropped 6 bases and J dropped 2; count of bases not matched to a gene: 3. The CDR3 here is CASRRRGAYEQYF. The DNA for the CDR3 is TGTGCCAGCAGACGGCGGGGGGCCTACGAGCAGTACTTC.

This sequence joins TRBV10-1 and TRBJ2-5; D unclear. In germline, CDR1 is WNHNN, CDR2 SYGVQD (reference sequence). V lost 3 bases and J 2 bases, leaving 7 bases between the germline ends. This CDR3 region has 13 residues. In nucleotides, the CDR3 is TGCGCCAGCAGTGAAAACTTACAAGAGACCCAGTACTTC. This codes for CASSENLQETQYF.

The chain is built from TRBV4-1 and TRBJ2-5, with TRBD2 identical over 7 bases. Losses at the gene ends were 0 bases for V and 0 bases for J; bases not matched to a gene: 10. Germline V gives CDR1 MGHRA, CDR2 YSYEKL. This CDR3 has 18 residues. The CDR3 region is CASSQEPSGVSYQETQYF. CDR3 DNA sequence: TGCGCCAGCAGCCAAGAACCCAGCGGGGTATCGTACCAAGAGACCCAGTACTTC.

The gene calls are TRBV7-9 and TRBJ2-1, with D tentatively TRBD1 or TRBD2 (5 bases each). Trimming left V 2 bases short and J 13 bases short, with 18 bases between. The CDR3 has 14 residues. CDR1 SEHNR and CDR2 FQNEAQ come from the germline V gene (reference sequence). CDR3 region: CASSLPGIRETQFF. The CDR3, as DNA: TGTGCCAGCAGCTTACCTGGCATCAGGGAGACCCAGTTCTTC. The full variable domain, its missing parts supplied by reference TRBV7-9 and TRBJ2-1, is DTGVSQNPRHKITKRGQNVTFRCDPISEHNRLYWYRQTLGQGPEFLTYFQNEAQLEKSRLLSDRFSAERPKGSFSTLEIQRTEQGDSAMYLCASSLPGIRETQFFGPGTRLTVL.